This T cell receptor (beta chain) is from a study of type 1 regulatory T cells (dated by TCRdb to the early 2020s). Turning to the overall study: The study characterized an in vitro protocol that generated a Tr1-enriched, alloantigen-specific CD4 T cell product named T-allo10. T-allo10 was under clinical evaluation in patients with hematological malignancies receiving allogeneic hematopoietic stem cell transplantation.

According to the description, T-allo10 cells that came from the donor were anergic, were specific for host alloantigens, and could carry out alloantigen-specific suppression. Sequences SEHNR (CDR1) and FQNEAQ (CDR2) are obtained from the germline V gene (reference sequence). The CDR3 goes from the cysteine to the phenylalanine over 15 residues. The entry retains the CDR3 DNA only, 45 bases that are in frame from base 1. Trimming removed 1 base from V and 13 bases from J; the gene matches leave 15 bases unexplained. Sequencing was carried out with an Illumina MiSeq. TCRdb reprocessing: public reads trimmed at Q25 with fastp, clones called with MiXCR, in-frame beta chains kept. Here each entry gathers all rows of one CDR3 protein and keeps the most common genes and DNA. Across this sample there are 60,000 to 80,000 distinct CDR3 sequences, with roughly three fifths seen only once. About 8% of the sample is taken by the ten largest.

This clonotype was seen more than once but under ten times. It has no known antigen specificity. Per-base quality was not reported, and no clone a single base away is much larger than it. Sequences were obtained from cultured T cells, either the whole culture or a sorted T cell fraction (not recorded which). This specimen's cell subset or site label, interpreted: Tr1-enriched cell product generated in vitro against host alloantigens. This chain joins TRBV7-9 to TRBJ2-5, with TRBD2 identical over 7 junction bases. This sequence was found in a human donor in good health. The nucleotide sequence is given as TGTGCCAGCAGCTTAGTCGGAGCCTCCGGGACTACCGGGTACTTC. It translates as CASSLVGASGTTGYF. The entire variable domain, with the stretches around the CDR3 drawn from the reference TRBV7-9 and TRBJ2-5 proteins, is DTGVSQNPRHKITKRGQNVTFRCDPISEHNRLYWYRQTLGQGPEFLTYFQNEAQLEKSRLLSDRFSAERPKGSFSTLEIQRTEQGDSAMYLCASSLVGASGTTGYFGPGTRLLVL.